The next 3 T cell receptor beta chains were all read from a single sample in a study of blood T cell repertoires in COVID-19. This table comes from immunoSEQ multiplex PCR, and its TCRdb copy is limited to in-frame clones, with some not included. This table holds approximately 140,000 clones, roughly four fifths found once. Specimen: PBMCs or T cells enriched from blood (not recorded which). These receptors were taken from a man aged 40-55 years with acute COVID-19.

The rearrangement links TRBV5-1 to TRBJ1-1, with D perhaps TRBD1 (5 bases). Germline V gives CDR1 SGHRS, CDR2 YFSETQ. Trimming removed 3 bases from V and 2 bases from J, with 11 bases in between. CDR3 length: 14 residues. CDR3 in DNA: TGCGCCAGCAGCTGGGGGGAGATCAACACTGAAGCTTTCTTT. It yields the protein CASSWGEINTEAFF.

The chain links TRBV5-6 to TRBJ2-7; D is ambiguous. Germline CDR1 and CDR2: SGHDT and YYEEEE. Trimming pared 6 bases from V and 4 bases from J, leaving 8 bases between. The length of the CDR3 is 11 residues. CDR3 in amino acids: CASTYLYEQYF. In DNA form, the CDR3 reads TGTGCCAGCACCTACCTATACGAGCAGTACTTC.

The chain employs TRBV6-1 and TRBJ2-1, with TRBD2 identical over 9 bases. The germline V gene encodes CDR1 MNHNS and CDR2 SASEGT. The CDR3 runs to 15 residues. V dropped 1 base and J dropped 9; count of bases not matched to a gene: 7. The CDR3 is CASSEGAGGAGEQFF. The CDR3 DNA is TGTGCCAGCAGTGAAGGAGCGGGAGGAGCGGGTGAGCAGTTCTTC.